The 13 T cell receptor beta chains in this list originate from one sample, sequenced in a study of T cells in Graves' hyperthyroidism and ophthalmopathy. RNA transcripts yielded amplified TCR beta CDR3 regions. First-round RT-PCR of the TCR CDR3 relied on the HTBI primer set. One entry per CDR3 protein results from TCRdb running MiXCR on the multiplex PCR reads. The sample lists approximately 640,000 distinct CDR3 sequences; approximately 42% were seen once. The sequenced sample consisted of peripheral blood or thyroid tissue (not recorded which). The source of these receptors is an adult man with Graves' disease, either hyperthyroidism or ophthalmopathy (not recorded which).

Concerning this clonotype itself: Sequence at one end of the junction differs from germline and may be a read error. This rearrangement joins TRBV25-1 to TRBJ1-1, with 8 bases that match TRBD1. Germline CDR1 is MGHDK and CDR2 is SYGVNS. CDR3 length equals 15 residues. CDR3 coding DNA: TGTGCCTGCAGCGTATCGGGACAGGTGGGAACTGAAGCTTTCTTT. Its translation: CACSVSGQVGTEAFF.

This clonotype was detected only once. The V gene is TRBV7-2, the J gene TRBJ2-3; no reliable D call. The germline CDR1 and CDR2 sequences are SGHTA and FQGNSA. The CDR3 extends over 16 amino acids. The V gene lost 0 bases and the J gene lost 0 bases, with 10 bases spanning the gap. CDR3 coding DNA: TGTGCCAGCAGCTTAGCCCAGGACCCTAGCACAGATACGCAGTATTTT. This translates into CASSLAQDPSTDTQYF.

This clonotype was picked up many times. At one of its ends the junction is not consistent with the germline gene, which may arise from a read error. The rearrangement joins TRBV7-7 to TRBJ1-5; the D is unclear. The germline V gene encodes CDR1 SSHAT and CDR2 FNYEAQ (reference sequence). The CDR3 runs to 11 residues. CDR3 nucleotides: TGTGCTAGCAGCTTACAGCAGCCCCAGCATTTT. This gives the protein CASSLQQPQHF.

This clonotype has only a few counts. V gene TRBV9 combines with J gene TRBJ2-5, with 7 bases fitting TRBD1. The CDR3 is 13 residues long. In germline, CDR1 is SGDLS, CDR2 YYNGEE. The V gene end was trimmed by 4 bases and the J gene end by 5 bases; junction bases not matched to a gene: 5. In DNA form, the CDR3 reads TGTGCCAGCAGCTTAGGGGGCTATGAGACCCAGTACTTC. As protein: CASSLGGYETQYF.

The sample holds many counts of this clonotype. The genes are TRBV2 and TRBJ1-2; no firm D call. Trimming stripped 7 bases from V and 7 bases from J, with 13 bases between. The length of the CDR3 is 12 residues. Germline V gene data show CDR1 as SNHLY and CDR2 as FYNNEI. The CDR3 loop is CASTRAFRGYTF. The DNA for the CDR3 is TGTGCCAGCACGAGGGCGTTCCGTGGCTACACCTTC.

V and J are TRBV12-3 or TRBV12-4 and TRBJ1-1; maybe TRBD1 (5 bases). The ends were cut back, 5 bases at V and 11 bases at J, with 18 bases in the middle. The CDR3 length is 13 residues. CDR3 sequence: CASSVRQIERAFF. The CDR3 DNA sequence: TGTGCCAGCAGTGTTCGACAGATCGAAAGGGCTTTCTTT.

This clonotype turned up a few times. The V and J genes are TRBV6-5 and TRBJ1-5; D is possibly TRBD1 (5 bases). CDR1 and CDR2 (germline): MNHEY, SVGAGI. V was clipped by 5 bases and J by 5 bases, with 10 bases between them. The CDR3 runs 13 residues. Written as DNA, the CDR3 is TGTGCCAGCAGTGACAGCTTCGATCAGCCCCAGCATTTT. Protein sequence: CASSDSFDQPQHF.

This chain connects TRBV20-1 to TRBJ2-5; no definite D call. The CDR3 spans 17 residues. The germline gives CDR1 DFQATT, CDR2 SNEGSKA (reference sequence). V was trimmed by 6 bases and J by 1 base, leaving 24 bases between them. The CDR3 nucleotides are TGCAGTGCCCTAGGGCGAAAGAGTGGGTGGTCCCAAGAGACCCAGTACTTC. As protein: CSALGRKSGWSQETQYF.

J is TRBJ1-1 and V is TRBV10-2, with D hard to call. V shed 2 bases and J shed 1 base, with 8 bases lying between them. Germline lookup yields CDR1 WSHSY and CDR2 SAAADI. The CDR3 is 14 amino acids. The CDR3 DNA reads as TGCGCCAGCAGTGAGCATACGGGGAACACTGAAGCTTTCTTT. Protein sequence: CASSEHTGNTEAFF.

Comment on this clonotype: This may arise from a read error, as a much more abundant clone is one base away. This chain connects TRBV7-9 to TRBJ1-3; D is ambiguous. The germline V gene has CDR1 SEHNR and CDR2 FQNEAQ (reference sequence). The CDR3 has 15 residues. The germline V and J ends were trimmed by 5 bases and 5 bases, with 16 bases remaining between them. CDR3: CASSPSLGNRNTIYF. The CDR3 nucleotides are TGTGCCAGCAGCCCATCTCTGGGAAATCGAAACACCATATATTTT.

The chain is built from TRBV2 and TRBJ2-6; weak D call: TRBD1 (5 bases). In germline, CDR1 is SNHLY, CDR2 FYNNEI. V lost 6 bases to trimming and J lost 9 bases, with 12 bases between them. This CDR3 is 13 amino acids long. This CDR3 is CASRTDTDNVLTF. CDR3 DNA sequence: TGTGCCAGCAGGACGGACACTGACAACGTCCTGACTTTC.

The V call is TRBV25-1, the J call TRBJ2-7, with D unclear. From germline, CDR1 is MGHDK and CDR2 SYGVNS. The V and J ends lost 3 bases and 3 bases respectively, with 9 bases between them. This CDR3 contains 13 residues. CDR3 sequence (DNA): TGTGCCAGCAGTGATACCTTTGGCTACGAGCAGTACTTC. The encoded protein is CASSDTFGYEQYF.

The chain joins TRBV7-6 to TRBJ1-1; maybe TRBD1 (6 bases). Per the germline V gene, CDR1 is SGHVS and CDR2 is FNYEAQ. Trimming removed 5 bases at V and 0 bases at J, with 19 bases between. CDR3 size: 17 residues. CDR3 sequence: CASSQPAEGGMNTEAFF. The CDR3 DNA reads TGTGCCAGCAGCCAACCGGCAGAAGGGGGTATGAACACTGAAGCTTTCTTT. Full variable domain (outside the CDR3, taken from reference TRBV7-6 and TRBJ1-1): GAGVSQSPRYKVTKRGQDVALRCDPISGHVSLYWYRQALGQGPEFLTYFNYEAQQDKSGLPNDRFSAERPEGSISTLTIQRTEQRDSAMYRCASSQPAEGGMNTEAFFGQGTRLTVV.